This T cell receptor (beta chain) stems from a study of T cells after yellow fever vaccination. Study in general: Fractions low in cell number were prepared with SMART-Seq v4 Ultra Low Input. Whole-study results and caveats: Weaker overall was a secondary response that nonetheless peaked faster, on day 5 versus 15. Post-booster reappearance was seen for most primary-vaccination clones (around 96% CD4, 85% to 90% CD8).

This clonotype was seen many times. Its antigen is undetermined. Germline values: CDR1 SQVTM, CDR2 ANQGSEA. The CDR3 extends over 12 amino acids. Production of TCR cDNA was by 5'RACE template switching, which also added a universal primer site and UMIs. TCRdb itself ran the 5' RACE reads through MiXCR, one entry per CDR3 protein. The sample consists of hundreds of thousands of distinct CDR3 sequences, roughly an eighth of them appearing once. The material was PBMCs, obtained on the day of the yellow fever booster vaccination. This sequence was found in a man aged 25-40 years who received the YFV17D yellow fever vaccine. The gene calls are TRBV29-1 and TRBJ2-6; D not resolved. CDR3 amino acids: CSVGSGANVLTF. Here the CDR3 DNA reads TGCAGTGTGGGGTCTGGGGCCAACGTCCTGACTTTC.